Each of the 21 T cell receptor beta chains below was sequenced from the same sample in a study of blood T cell repertoires in COVID-19. Here immunoSEQ multiplex PCR was the method, and the copy in TCRdb shows in-frame clones only, minus some. Found here are roughly 320,000 clones, more than 80% of them singletons; the top ten hold roughly 6%. Material for sequencing was peripheral blood. These receptors were taken from a woman aged 50 to 60 with COVID-19, enrolled during active disease.

This clone has a handful of counts. The rearrangement uses TRBV5-1 and TRBJ1-1; 7 nucleotides align to TRBD1. The germline V gene encodes CDR1 SGHRS and CDR2 YFSETQ. This CDR3 is built from 14 residues. V lost 5 bases and J lost 0; bases outside the gene matches: 4. Here the CDR3 reads CASRSTGMNTEAFF. For the CDR3, the DNA is TGCGCCAGCAGATCGACAGGGATGAACACTGAAGCTTTCTTT.

The V and J genes are TRBV2 and TRBJ1-2, with no clear D. With 5 bases removed from V and 0 bases from J, the gap between germline ends came to 10 bases. Germline CDR1 reads SNHLY; CDR2 reads FYNNEI. The CDR3 loop spans 14 amino acids. The CDR3 reads CASSLLLANYGYTF. The DNA of the CDR3 is TGTGCCAGCAGTCTCCTGTTAGCTAACTATGGCTACACCTTC.

V and J are TRBV7-9 and TRBJ2-7; D gene uncertain. Looked up from germline, CDR1 is SEHNR and CDR2 is FQNEAQ (reference sequence). V lost 0 bases and J lost 6, with 9 bases in between. The CDR3 runs to 13 residues. CDR3 nucleotides: TGTGCCAGCAGCTTAGCGTGGGCCGCCGAGCAGTACTTC. This gives the protein CASSLAWAAEQYF.

This chain uses TRBV11-2 with TRBJ2-7, with a possible D match to TRBD1 (6 bases). This CDR3 is built from 14 residues. CDR1 and CDR2 from the germline V gene are SGHAT and FQNNGV. Trimming pared 5 bases from V and 2 bases from J, leaving 13 bases between. The CDR3 bases are TGTGCCAGCAGCCCCTCCCGACAGGCCTACGAGCAGTACTTC. Translation gives CASSPSRQAYEQYF.

The gene calls are TRBV11-2 and TRBJ1-4, with D tentatively TRBD1 (6 bases). This CDR3 comprises 14 residues. CDR1 and CDR2 from the germline V gene are SGHAT and FQNNGV. Deletions cut 4 bases from V and 3 bases from J, with 9 bases between. The CDR3 DNA reads as TGTGCCAGCAGCTGGGGGCGGTCTAATGAAAAACTGTTTTTT. Translated: CASSWGRSNEKLFF.

The gene calls are TRBV27 and TRBJ2-7, with D maybe TRBD2 (5 bases). This CDR3 comprises 13 residues. Germline-derived CDR1 and CDR2 are MNHEY and SMNVEV (reference sequence). V shed 2 bases and J shed 3 bases, with 8 bases lying between them. This CDR3 reads CASSLQAGYEQYF. For the CDR3, the DNA is TGTGCCAGCAGTTTACAGGCGGGCTACGAGCAGTACTTC.

The J gene is TRBJ1-2, the V gene TRBV6-5; D not certain. Germline values: CDR1 MNHEY, CDR2 SVGAGI. V gave up 0 bases and J gave up 7 bases, with 12 bases separating them. This CDR3 spans 14 amino acids. CDR3 nucleotide sequence: TGTGCCAGCAGTTACTCGATCCATATCGGTGGCTACACCTTC. Its translation: CASSYSIHIGGYTF.

The chain carries TRBV5-1 and TRBJ2-1; 9 bases agree with TRBD2. This CDR3 contains 16 residues. V was clipped by 0 bases and J by 5 bases; unmatched bases: 6. Germline V CDR1 and CDR2: SGHRS, YFSETQ. The CDR3 region is CASSLAPTSGDNEQFF. The CDR3 DNA sequence: TGCGCCAGCAGCTTGGCGCCGACTAGCGGTGACAATGAGCAGTTCTTC. Together with reference TRBV5-1 and TRBJ2-1, the CDR3 gives the full variable domain: KAGVTQTPRYLIKTRGQQVTLSCSPISGHRSVSWYQQTPGQGLQFLFEYFSETQRNKGNFPGRFSGRQFSNSRSEMNVSTLELGDSALYLCASSLAPTSGDNEQFFGPGTRLTVL.

V usage is TRBV23-1 and J usage is TRBJ2-3; a possible D gene is TRBD2 (6 bases). TRBV23-1 is known as an ORF, though its function is uncertain. The CDR3 is made up of 13 amino acids. CDR3 nucleotide sequence: TGCGCTCTCTGGGGACTGAGCGCAGATACGCAGTATTTT. Protein product: CALWGLSADTQYF.

This chain links TRBV14 with TRBJ1-1; D may be TRBD1 (6 bases). Trimming removed 6 bases at V and 7 bases at J, with 15 bases between. The length of the CDR3 is 13 residues. Per the germline V gene, CDR1 is SGHDN and CDR2 is FVKESK. The chain's CDR3 is CASRPGQTLEAFF. CDR3 bases: TGTGCCAGCAGACCCGGACAGACCCTTGAAGCTTTCTTT.

The sample holds one count of this clone. This rearrangement joins TRBV7-6 to TRBJ2-7; TRBD2 matches at 8 bases. Trimming removed 6 bases from V and 2 bases from J; junction bases left unmatched: 15. Germline V gene data show CDR1 as SGHVS and CDR2 as FNYEAQ. The CDR3 length is 17 residues. The CDR3 region is CASSPHSLAGEPYEQYF. The CDR3 DNA reads as TGTGCCAGCAGTCCTCATTCGCTAGCGGGTGAACCCTACGAGCAGTACTTC.

This clone was counted once. The chain combines TRBV6-5 with TRBJ1-5, with D possibly being TRBD1 (6 bases). The CDR3 consists of 15 residues. Trimming stripped 4 bases from V and 1 base from J, with 11 bases between. Germline V gives CDR1 MNHEY, CDR2 SVGAGI. The CDR3 DNA is TGTGCCAGCAGTTCTGACAGGTTGAGCAATCAGCCCCAGCATTTT. Translated, it gives CASSSDRLSNQPQHF.

This clone has only one observation. This sequence joins TRBV25-1 and TRBJ2-7; 9 bases align to TRBD2. V was clipped by 3 bases and J by 0 bases; unmatched bases: 3. Germline V gives CDR1 MGHDK, CDR2 SYGVNS. The CDR3 is 15 amino acids. CDR3 DNA: TGTGCCAGCAGTGAGCCTAGCGGGAACTCCTACGAGCAGTACTTC. Translating gives CASSEPSGNSYEQYF.

CDR3: CASSLGTSGRPETQYF. The DNA for the CDR3 is TGCGCCAGCAGCTTGGGGACTAGCGGGAGACCAGAGACCCAGTACTTC. The genes are TRBV5-1 and TRBJ2-5; 13 nucleotides match TRBD2. Germline V gives CDR1 SGHRS, CDR2 YFSETQ. The ends lost 0 bases at V and 4 bases at J; junction bases unmatched: 3. This CDR3 comprises 16 residues.

The chain recombines TRBV6-1 with TRBJ2-7, with 11 bases fitting TRBD1. Germline CDR1 and CDR2: MNHNS and SASEGT. With 1 base clipped from V and 3 bases from J, the junction kept 5 bases outside the gene matches. The CDR3 sequence is 16 residues long. CDR3 sequence: CASSEGTGGLSYEQYF. The CDR3 bases are TGTGCCAGCAGTGAAGGGACAGGGGGCTTAAGCTACGAGCAGTACTTC.

With regard to this clone: The same CDR3 arises from other DNA sequences in this sample as well. This chain uses TRBV4-3 with TRBJ1-5; D gene ambiguous. The CDR3 length is 14 residues. Germline loops: CDR1 LGHNA, CDR2 YSLEER. Trimming cost V 0 bases and J 2 bases, with 5 bases left between them. CDR3 sequence: CASSQDRGNQPQHF. CDR3 in DNA: TGCGCCAGCAGCCAAGATCGGGGCAATCAGCCCCAGCATTTT.

This clone showed up just a few times. This chain uses TRBV18 with TRBJ2-3; D not certain. Trimming shortened V by 5 bases and J by 0 bases, and 6 bases separated the two germline ends. The length of the CDR3 is 13 residues. Looked up from germline, CDR1 is KGHSH and CDR2 is LQKENI. CDR3 DNA: TGTGCCAGCTCAACATATAGCACAGATACGCAGTATTTT. Residues: CASSTYSTDTQYF.

V and J are TRBV11-2 and TRBJ2-1; 8 bases map to TRBD2. J was trimmed by 2 bases and V by 0 bases; bases with no gene match: 0. Germline-derived CDR1 and CDR2 are SGHAT and FQNNGV. The CDR3 totals 15 residues. The CDR3 here is CASSLDSGTYNEQFF. Here the CDR3 DNA reads TGTGCCAGCAGCTTAGATAGCGGGACCTACAATGAGCAGTTCTTC.

The chain combines TRBV27 with TRBJ2-1; TRBD2 aligns across 8 bases. V gave up 5 bases and J gave up 4 bases; unmatched junction bases: 10. Germline V gene data show CDR1 as MNHEY and CDR2 as SMNVEV (reference sequence). CDR3 length equals 16 residues. This CDR3 reads CASSPQGSGIYNEQFF. The CDR3 DNA sequence: TGTGCCAGCAGTCCGCAGGGTAGCGGGATATACAATGAGCAGTTCTTC.

V usage is TRBV7-9 and J usage is TRBJ2-5; a weak D match, TRBD2 (5 bases). V lost 5 bases to trimming and J lost 7 bases, with 23 bases between them. The germline CDR1 and CDR2 sequences are SEHNR and FQNEAQ (reference sequence). CDR3 length: 16 residues. Written as DNA, the CDR3 is TGTGCCAGCAGCCTCGATGACTATAGGGTAGGCGGGACCCAGTACTTC. Translating gives CASSLDDYRVGGTQYF.

The chain employs TRBV5-5 and TRBJ2-1; TRBD1 agrees at 9 bases. Germline CDR1 SGHKS, CDR2 YYEKEE (reference sequence). Trimming cost V 4 bases and J 1 base; bases outside gene matches: 9. CDR3 length: 17 amino acids. CDR3 sequence reads: CASSPLPGQGSYNEQFF. The CDR3 bases are TGTGCCAGCAGCCCCCTTCCGGGACAGGGATCCTACAATGAGCAGTTCTTC.